The 13 T cell receptor beta chains given below trace back to one sample, sequenced in a study of shared clonotypes between healthy human individuals (dated by TCRdb to 2018 to 2020). The library came from the immunoSEQ multiplex PCR assay. In its TCRdb copy, this immuneACCESS table keeps in-frame sequences only and misses some clones. Where compared with another copy, unresolved V genes explain less than half of these, and the others have no known cause. The sample table records fewer than 1.4 million clones; approximately 80% of these occur just once. 0.5% to 0.65% of the sample goes to the ten largest clones. The specimen sequenced was memory CD4+ T cells from PBMCs. This sample's cell subset or site label indicates: CD45RA-negative fraction. The receptors come from a man between 18 and 35 years old in good health. Some clones in this sample may be carry-over from other donors' samples.

The CDR3 here is CASRGGQGRGEQFF. The CDR3 bases are TGCGCCAGCAGGGGAGGACAGGGGAGGGGTGAGCAGTTCTTC. The chain is built from TRBV4-1 and TRBJ2-1; 9 bases map to TRBD1. The germline V gene encodes CDR1 MGHRA and CDR2 YSYEKL. The CDR3 totals 14 residues. With V trimmed by 6 bases and J by 9 bases, 9 bases remained unmatched.

The chain uses TRBV19 and TRBJ2-1; TRBD2 aligns across 14 bases. V dropped 7 bases and J dropped 14; count of bases not matched to a gene: 13. CDR3 length equals 15 residues. Germline CDR1 is LNHDA and CDR2 is SQIVND (reference sequence). CDR3 DNA sequence: TGTGCCAGTACCGCCGGACAGGGACTAGCGGGAGATAAGTTCTTC. Its protein product is CASTAGQGLAGDKFF.

The CDR3 sequence: CASSEVGQINQPQHF. In DNA, the CDR3 is TGTGCCAGCAGTGAAGTAGGGCAGATCAATCAGCCCCAGCATTTT. The chain recombines TRBV2 with TRBJ1-5, with D unresolved. This CDR3 is 15 amino acids long. CDR1 is SNHLY and CDR2 is FYNNEI in the germline V gene. V shed 1 base and J shed 3 bases, with 10 bases lying between them.

The V and J genes are TRBV14 and TRBJ2-7; 8 positions match TRBD2. The junction had 18 bases not matched to a gene; V was cut back by 4 bases and J by 7 bases. The CDR3 consists of 17 residues. Germline values: CDR1 SGHDN, CDR2 FVKESK. The CDR3, as DNA: TGTGCCAGCAGCCCTCACCTGACTAGCGAGCCCGGGGGGGAGCAGTACTTC. Protein sequence: CASSPHLTSEPGGEQYF. The full variable domain, its missing parts supplied by reference TRBV14 and TRBJ2-7, is EAGVTQFPSHSVIEKGQTVTLRCDPISGHDNLYWYRRVMGKEIKFLLHFVKESKQDESGMPNNRFLAERTGGTYSTLKVQPAELEDSGVYFCASSPHLTSEPGGEQYFGPGTRLTVT.

The chain couples TRBV29-1 to TRBJ2-3, with D possibly TRBD2 on 6 matching bases. Germline V gene lookup returns CDR1 SQVTM and CDR2 ANQGSEA. The length of the CDR3 is 14 residues. V lost 3 bases and J lost 1, with 11 bases in between. The CDR3 sequence: CSVEEGSRTDTQYF. Written as DNA, the CDR3 is TGCAGCGTTGAGGAGGGATCCCGCACAGATACGCAGTATTTT.

About this clone itself: The same CDR3 can be traced to other DNA sequences in this sample. The chain joins TRBV5-1 to TRBJ2-1, with a weak D call TRBD1 (5 bases). This CDR3 comprises 13 residues. Germline CDR1 reads SGHRS; CDR2 reads YFSETQ. The V end was cut by 2 bases, the J end by 8 bases, with 11 bases between. CDR3 bases: TGCGCCAGCAGCTTAGGCCAGGGTGATGAGCAGTTCTTC. This translates into CASSLGQGDEQFF.

The table lists this clone with a count of one. The V call is TRBV28, the J call TRBJ2-2; a weak D match, TRBD2 (6 bases). The CDR3 totals 15 residues. The V end was cut by 6 bases, the J end by 4 bases, with 15 bases between. CDR1 is MDHEN, CDR2 SYDVKM, per germline. CDR3 in amino acids: CASRTAEGITGELFF. The DNA for the CDR3 is TGTGCCAGCAGGACAGCGGAGGGGATCACCGGGGAGCTGTTTTTT.

This chain connects TRBV7-9 to TRBJ1-5; no firm D call. This CDR3 is 15 amino acids long. V was trimmed by 0 bases and J by 2 bases, leaving 8 bases between them. Germline V CDR1 and CDR2: SEHNR, FQNEAQ (reference sequence). CDR3 sequence (DNA): TGTGCCAGCAGCTTAGCCGGATATGGCAATCAGCCCCAGCATTTT. This translates into CASSLAGYGNQPQHF.

The V call is TRBV19, the J call TRBJ2-1; D is perhaps TRBD2 (5 bases). This CDR3 has 15 residues. V lost 7 bases to trimming and J lost 1 base, with 14 bases between them. The germline V gene has CDR1 LNHDA and CDR2 SQIVND (reference sequence). The CDR3 spells CASTPGIISYNEQFF. CDR3 in DNA: TGTGCCAGTACCCCGGGGATTATATCCTACAATGAGCAGTTCTTC.

This rearrangement joins TRBV19 to TRBJ2-1; TRBD2 might be the D (6 bases). The CDR3 covers 15 residues. Germline CDR1 and CDR2: LNHDA and SQIVND (reference sequence). V was pared by 4 bases and J by 1 base, with 11 bases between. CDR3 nucleotide sequence: TGTGCCAGTAGTACCCAGCGGGTTTCCTACAATGAGCAGTTCTTC. Protein: CASSTQRVSYNEQFF.

The chain couples TRBV28 to TRBJ2-7; 7 positions agree with TRBD2. V was pared by 5 bases and J by 5 bases, with 6 bases of the junction left unmatched. CDR3 length equals 13 residues. Per the germline V gene, CDR1 is MDHEN and CDR2 is SYDVKM. The CDR3 nucleotides are TGTGCCAGCAGTCTGTCCGGGACTAACGAGCAGTACTTC. It codes for CASSLSGTNEQYF.

The chain recombines TRBV5-1 with TRBJ2-5; 10 bases fit TRBD1. CDR3 length: 17 residues. The germline V gene encodes CDR1 SGHRS and CDR2 YFSETQ. J was trimmed by 0 bases and V by 0 bases; bases with no gene match: 5. CDR3 protein: CASSLGQGAIYQETQYF. DNA of the CDR3: TGCGCCAGCAGCTTGGGACAGGGGGCAATCTACCAAGAGACCCAGTACTTC.

V and J are TRBV6-6 and TRBJ1-2; 7 bases are a match to TRBD1. The V gene end was trimmed by 6 bases and the J gene end by 8 bases; junction bases not matched to a gene: 12. This CDR3 contains 14 residues. CDR1 and CDR2 (germline): MNHNY, SVGAGI (reference sequence). CDR3 bases: TGTGCCAGCAGCCTACAGGGGCCCCTATCCGGCTACACCTTC. Protein: CASSLQGPLSGYTF.